One T cell receptor beta chain is described in this entry. Its antigen remains unidentified. The CDR3 is 12 amino acids. Germline CDR1 MGHRA, CDR2 YSYEKL. The germline V and J ends were trimmed by 1 base and 7 bases, with 6 bases remaining between them. MiXCR was run by TCRdb on the reads, yielding one entry per CDR3 protein. This sample carries 150,000 to 200,000 distinct CDR3 sequences, 15% to 20% of them seen once, and the ten largest clones take under 30%. This record comes from a study of T cell repertoires in cytomegalovirus infection. Study in general: Indications of both CMV infection and matching HLA type were provided by public TCR beta signatures.

Study-wide results and caveats: Using cumulative public TCR beta family frequency, the authors identified those who carried CMV together with the relevant HLA. CMV-specific TCR beta clonotypes restricted by HLA-C were the ones dominating the ex vivo response.

The TCR sequence derives from a human donor in good health (CMV status not recorded). Some clones in this sample may be carry-over from other donors' samples. The sequenced sample was CD8+ T cells from PBMCs. The chain has TRBV4-1 and TRBJ2-3; D uncertain. CDR3 coding DNA: TGCGCCAGCAGCCAAGTAGTCCATACGCAGTATTTT. Translating it yields CASSQVVHTQYF.